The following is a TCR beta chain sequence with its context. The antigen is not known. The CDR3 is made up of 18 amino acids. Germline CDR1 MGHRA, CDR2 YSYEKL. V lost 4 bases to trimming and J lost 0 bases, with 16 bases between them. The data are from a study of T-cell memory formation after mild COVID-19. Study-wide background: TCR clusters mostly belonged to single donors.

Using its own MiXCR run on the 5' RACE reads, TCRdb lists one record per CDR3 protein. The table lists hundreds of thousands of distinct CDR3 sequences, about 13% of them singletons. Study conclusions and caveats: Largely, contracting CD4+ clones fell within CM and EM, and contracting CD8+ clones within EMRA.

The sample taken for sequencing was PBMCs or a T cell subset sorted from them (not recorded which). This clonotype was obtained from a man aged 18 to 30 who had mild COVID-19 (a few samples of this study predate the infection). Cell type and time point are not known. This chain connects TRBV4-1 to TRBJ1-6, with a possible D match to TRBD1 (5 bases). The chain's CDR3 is CASSLRGQIVSYNSPLHF. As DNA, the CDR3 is TGCGCCAGCAGCCTCCGGGGCCAGATTGTCTCCTATAATTCACCCCTCCACTTT.